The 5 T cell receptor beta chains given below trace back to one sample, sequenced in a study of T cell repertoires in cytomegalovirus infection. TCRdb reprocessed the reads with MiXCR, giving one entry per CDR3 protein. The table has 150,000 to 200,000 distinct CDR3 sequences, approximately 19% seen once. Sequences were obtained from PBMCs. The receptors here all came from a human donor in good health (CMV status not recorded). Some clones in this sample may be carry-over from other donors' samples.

CDR3 in amino acids: CASSPRTAANTGELFF. Written as DNA, the CDR3 is TGTGCCAGCAGCCCGAGGACAGCTGCGAACACCGGGGAGCTGTTTTTT. The chain employs TRBV9 and TRBJ2-2; maybe TRBD1 (6 bases). Germline V lookup: CDR1 SGDLS, CDR2 YYNGEE. Trimming removed 4 bases at V and 0 bases at J, with 13 bases between. CDR3 length equals 16 residues.

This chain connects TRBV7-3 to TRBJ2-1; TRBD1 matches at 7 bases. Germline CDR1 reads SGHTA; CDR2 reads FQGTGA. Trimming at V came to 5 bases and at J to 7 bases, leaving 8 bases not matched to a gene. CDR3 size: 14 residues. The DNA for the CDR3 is TGTGCCAGCAGCAGGAACAGGGGCGGGAATGAGCAGTTCTTC. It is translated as CASSRNRGGNEQFF.

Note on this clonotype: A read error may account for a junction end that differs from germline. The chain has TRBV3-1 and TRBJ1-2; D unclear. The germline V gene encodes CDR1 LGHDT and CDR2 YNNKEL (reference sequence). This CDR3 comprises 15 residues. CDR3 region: CANSQDRVRPYGYTF. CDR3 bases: TGTGCCAACAGCCAAGATCGGGTAAGACCATATGGCTACACCTTC.

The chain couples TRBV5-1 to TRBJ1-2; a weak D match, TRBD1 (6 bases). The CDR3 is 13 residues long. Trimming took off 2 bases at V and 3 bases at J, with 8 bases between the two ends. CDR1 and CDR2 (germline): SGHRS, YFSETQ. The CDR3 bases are TGCGCCAGCAGCTTCGGGGGCGACTATGGCTACACCTTC. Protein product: CASSFGGDYGYTF.

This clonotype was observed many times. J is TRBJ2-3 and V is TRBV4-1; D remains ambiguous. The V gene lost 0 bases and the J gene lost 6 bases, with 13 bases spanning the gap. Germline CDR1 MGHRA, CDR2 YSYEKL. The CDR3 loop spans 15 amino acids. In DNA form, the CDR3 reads TGCGCCAGCAGCCAAGAGACGAACGGTTTGGATACGCAGTATTTT. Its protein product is CASSQETNGLDTQYF.